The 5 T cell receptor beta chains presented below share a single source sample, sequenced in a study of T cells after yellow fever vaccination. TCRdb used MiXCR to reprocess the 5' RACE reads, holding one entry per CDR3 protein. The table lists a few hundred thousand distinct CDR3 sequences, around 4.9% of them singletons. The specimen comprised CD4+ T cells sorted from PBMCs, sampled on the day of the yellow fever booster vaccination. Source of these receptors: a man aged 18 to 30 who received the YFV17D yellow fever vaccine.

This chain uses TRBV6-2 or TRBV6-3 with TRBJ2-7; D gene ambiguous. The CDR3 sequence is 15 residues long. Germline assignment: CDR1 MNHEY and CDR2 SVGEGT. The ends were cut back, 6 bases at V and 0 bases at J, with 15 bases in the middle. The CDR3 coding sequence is TGTGCCAGCAGCATCCGGGCCTCAAGCTCCTACGAGCAGTACGTC. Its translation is CASSIRASSSYEQYV.

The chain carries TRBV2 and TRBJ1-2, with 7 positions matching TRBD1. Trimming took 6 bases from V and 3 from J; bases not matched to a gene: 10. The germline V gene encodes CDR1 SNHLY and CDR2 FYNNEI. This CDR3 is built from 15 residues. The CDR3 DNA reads TGTGCCAGCAGGCGGACAGGACAAGGTGACTATGGCTACACCTTC. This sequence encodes CASRRTGQGDYGYTF.

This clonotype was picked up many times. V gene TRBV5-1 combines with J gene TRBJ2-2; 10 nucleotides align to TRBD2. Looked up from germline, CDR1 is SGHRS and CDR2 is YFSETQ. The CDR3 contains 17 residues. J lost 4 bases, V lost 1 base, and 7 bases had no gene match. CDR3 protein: CASSLISGGLRTGELFF. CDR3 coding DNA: TGCGCCAGCAGCTTGATTAGCGGGGGGCTGCGCACCGGGGAGCTGTTTTTT.

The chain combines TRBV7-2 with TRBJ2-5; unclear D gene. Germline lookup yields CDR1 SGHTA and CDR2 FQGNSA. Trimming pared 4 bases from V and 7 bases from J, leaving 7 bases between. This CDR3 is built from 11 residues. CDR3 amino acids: CASSSAWTQYF. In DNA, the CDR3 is TGTGCCAGCAGCTCGGCCTGGACCCAGTACTTC.

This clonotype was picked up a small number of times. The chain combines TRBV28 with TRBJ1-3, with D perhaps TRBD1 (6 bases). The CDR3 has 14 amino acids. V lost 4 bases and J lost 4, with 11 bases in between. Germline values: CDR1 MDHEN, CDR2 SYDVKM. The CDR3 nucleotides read TGTGCCAGCAGTTCCGGGACAAGAGGAAACACCATATATTTT. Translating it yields CASSSGTRGNTIYF.